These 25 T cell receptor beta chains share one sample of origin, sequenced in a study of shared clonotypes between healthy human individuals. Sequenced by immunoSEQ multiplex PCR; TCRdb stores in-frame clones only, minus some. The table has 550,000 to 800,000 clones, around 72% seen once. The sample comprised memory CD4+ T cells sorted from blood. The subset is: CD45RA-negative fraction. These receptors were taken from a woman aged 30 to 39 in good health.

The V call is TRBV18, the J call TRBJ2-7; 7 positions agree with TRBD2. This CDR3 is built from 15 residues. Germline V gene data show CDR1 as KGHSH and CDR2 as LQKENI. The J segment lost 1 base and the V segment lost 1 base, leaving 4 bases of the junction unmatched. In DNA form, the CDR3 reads TGTGCCAGCTCACCACGGGCGGGAGTTTCCTACGAGCAGTACTTC. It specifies CASSPRAGVSYEQYF.

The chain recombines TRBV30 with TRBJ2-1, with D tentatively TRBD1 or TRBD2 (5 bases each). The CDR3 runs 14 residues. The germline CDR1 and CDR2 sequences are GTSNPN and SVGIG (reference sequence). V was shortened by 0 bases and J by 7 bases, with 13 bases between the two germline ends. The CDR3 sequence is CAWSVRGAGNEQFF. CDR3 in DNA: TGTGCCTGGAGTGTACGAGGGGCTGGAAATGAGCAGTTCTTC.

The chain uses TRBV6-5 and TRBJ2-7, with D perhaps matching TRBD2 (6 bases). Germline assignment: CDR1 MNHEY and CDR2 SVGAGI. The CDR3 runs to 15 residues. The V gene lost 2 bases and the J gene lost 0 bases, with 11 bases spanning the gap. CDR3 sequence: CASSYAGISSYEQYF. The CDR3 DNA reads TGTGCCAGCAGTTACGCGGGGATTAGCTCCTACGAGCAGTACTTC.

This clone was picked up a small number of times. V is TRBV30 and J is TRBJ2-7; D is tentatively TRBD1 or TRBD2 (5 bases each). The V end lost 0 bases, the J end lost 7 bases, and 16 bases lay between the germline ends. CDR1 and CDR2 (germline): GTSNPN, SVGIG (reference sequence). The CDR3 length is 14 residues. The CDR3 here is CAWSVGPGSREQYF. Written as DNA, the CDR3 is TGTGCCTGGAGTGTGGGACCCGGCTCTCGGGAGCAGTACTTC. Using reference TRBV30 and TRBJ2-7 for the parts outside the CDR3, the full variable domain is SQTIHQWPATLVQPVGSPLSLECTVEGTSNPNLYWYRQAAGRGLQLLFYSVGIGQISSEVPQNLSASRPQDRQFILSSKKLLLSDSGFYLCAWSVGPGSREQYFGPGTRLTVT.

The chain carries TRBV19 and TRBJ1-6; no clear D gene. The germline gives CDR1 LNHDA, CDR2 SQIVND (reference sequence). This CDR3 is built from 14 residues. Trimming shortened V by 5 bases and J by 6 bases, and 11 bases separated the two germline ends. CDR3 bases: TGTGCCAGTAGTGGAGCGACCTCTAATTCACCCCTCCACTTT. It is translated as CASSGATSNSPLHF.

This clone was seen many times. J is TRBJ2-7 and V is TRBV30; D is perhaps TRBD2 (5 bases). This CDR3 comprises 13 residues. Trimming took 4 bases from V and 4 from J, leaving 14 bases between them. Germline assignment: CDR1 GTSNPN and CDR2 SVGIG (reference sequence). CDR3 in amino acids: CAWKPGMNYEQYF. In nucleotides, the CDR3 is TGTGCCTGGAAGCCGGGAATGAATTACGAGCAGTACTTC.

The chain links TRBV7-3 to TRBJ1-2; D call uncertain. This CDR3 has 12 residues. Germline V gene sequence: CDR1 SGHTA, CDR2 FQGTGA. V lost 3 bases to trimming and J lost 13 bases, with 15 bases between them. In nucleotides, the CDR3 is TGTGCCAGCAGCTTTTCCAGTAATTCATTCACCTTC. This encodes CASSFSSNSFTF.

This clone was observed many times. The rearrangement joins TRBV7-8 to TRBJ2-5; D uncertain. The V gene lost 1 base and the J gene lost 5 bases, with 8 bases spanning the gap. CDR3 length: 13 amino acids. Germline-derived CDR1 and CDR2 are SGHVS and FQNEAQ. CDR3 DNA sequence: TGTGCCAGCAGCTTAGTGGTTGAGGAGACCCAGTACTTC. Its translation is CASSLVVEETQYF. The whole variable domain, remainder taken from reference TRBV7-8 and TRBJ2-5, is GAGVSQSPRYKVAKRGQDVALRCDPISGHVSLFWYQQALGQGPEFLTYFQNEAQLDKSGLPSDRFFAERPEGSVSTLKIQRTQQEDSAVYLCASSLVVEETQYFGPGTRLLVL.

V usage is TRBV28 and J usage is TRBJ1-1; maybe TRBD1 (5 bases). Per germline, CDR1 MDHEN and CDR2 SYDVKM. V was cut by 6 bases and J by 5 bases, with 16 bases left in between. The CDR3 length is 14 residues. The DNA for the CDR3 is TGTGCCAGCAGCCCTTCCCTGGGACGGACTGAAGCTTTCTTT. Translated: CASSPSLGRTEAFF.

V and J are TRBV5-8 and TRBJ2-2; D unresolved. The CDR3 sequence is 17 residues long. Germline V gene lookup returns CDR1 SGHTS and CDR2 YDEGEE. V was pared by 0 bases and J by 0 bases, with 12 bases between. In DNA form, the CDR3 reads TGTGCCAGCAGCTTGGGAGTGCGACCAGCGAACACCGGGGAGCTGTTTTTT. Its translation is CASSLGVRPANTGELFF.

CDR3 DNA sequence: TGCGCCAGCAGCCTCAGGGCAAGGACAGGGGGCTCCTACGAGCAGTACTTC. This translates into CASSLRARTGGSYEQYF. The V call is TRBV5-1, the J call TRBJ2-7; 10 bases agree with TRBD1. V gave up 4 bases and J gave up 0 bases; unmatched junction bases: 10. CDR1 and CDR2 from the germline V gene are SGHRS and YFSETQ. This CDR3 has 17 residues.

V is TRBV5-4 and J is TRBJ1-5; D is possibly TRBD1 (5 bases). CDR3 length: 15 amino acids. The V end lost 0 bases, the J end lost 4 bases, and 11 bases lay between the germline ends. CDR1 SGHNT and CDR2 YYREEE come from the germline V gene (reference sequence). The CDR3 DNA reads TGTGCCAGCAGCTTGGATGGGACGGGAAATCAGCCCCAGCATTTT. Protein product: CASSLDGTGNQPQHF.

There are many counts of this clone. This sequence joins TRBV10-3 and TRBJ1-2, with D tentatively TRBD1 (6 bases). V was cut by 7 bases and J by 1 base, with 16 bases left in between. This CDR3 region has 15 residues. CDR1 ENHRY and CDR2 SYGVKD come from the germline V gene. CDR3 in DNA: TGTGCCATCACTAGAACAGGGATTGGTAACTATGGCTACACCTTC. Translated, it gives CAITRTGIGNYGYTF.

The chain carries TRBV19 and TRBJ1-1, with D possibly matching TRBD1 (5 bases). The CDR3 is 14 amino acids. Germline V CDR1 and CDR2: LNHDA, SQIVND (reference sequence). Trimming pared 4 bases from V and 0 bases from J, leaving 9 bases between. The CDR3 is CASSKTTVNTEAFF. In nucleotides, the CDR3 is TGTGCCAGTAGTAAAACGACAGTGAACACTGAAGCTTTCTTT.

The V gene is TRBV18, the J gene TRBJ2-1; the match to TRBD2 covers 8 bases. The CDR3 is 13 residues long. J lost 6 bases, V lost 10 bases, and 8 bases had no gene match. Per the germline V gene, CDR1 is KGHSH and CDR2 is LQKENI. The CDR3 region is CATSLSGGNEQFF. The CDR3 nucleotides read TGTGCCACCTCCCTGAGCGGGGGCAATGAGCAGTTCTTC.

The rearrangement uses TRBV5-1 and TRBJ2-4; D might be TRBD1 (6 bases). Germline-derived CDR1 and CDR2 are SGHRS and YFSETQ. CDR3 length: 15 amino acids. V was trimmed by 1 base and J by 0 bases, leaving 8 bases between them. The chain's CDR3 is CASSLIQGAKNIQYF. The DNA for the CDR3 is TGCGCCAGCAGCTTGATACAGGGAGCCAAAAACATTCAGTACTTC.

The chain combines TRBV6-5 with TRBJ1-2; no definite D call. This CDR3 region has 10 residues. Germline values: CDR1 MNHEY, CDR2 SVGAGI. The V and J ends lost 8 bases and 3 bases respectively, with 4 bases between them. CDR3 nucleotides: TGTGCCAGCCGAGACTATGGCTACACCTTC. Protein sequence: CASRDYGYTF.

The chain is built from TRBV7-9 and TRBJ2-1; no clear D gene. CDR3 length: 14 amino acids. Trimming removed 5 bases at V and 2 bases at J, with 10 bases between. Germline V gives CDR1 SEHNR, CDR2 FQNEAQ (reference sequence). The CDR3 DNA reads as TGTGCCAGCAGCCGGACGTCGGCCTACAATGAGCAGTTCTTC. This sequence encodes CASSRTSAYNEQFF.

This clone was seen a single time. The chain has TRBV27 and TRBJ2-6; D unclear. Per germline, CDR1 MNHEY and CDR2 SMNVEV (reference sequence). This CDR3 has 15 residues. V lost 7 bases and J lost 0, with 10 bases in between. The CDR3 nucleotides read TGTGCCAGCACCGATACAGACTCTGGGGCCAACGTCCTGACTTTC. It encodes CASTDTDSGANVLTF.

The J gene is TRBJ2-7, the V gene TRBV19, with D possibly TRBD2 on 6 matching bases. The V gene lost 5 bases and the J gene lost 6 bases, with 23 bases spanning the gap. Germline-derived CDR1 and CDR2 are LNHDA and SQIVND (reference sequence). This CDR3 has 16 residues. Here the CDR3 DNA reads TGTGCCAGTAGTGGGGAGAGATCGGGAGCCCACTTCGAGCAGTACTTC. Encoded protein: CASSGERSGAHFEQYF.

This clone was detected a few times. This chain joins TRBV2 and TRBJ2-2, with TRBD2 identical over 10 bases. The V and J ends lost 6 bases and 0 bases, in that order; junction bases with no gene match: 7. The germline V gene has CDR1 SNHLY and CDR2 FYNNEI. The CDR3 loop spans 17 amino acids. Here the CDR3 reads CASRRTSGIANTGELFF. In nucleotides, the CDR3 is TGTGCCAGCAGAAGGACTAGCGGAATCGCGAACACCGGGGAGCTGTTTTTT.

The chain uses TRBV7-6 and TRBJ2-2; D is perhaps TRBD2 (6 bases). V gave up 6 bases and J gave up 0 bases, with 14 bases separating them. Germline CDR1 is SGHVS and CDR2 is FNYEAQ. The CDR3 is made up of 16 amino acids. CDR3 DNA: TGTGCCAGCAGTCCAATAGCGGCTGCGAACACCGGGGAGCTGTTTTTT. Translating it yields CASSPIAAANTGELFF.

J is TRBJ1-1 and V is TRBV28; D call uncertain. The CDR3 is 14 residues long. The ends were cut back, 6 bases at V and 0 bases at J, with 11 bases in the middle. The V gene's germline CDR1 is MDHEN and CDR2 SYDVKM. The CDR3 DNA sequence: TGTGCCAGCAGAAAACGGTACATGAACACTGAAGCTTTCTTT. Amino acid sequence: CASRKRYMNTEAFF.

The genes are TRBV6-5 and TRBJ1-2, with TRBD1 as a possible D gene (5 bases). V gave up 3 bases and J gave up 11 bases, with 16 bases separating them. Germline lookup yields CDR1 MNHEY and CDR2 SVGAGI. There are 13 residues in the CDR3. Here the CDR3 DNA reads TGTGCCAGCAGTTATTTGTCGGGGCTGGGGTACACCTTC. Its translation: CASSYLSGLGYTF.

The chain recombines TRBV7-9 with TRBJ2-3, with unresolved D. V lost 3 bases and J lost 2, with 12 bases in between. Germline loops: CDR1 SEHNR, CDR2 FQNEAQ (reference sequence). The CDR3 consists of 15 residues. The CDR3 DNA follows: TGTGCCAGCAGCTTTACATGGGATGCCACAGATACGCAGTATTTT. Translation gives CASSFTWDATDTQYF.